The 3 T cell receptor beta chains listed next were all sequenced from one sample in a study of CD4 and CD8 cells across lung adenocarcinoma regions. TCRdb re-derived calls from the PCR reads in MiXCR, one entry per CDR3 protein. The table has more than 9,000 distinct CDR3 sequences, around 48% seen once. Source material: CD8+ T cells from the margin of a lung tumor. Receptors were obtained from a female donor with lung adenocarcinoma. The CD4 and CD8 labels of this study may be unreliable.

This clonotype is large within its sample. This CDR3 reads CASSLVWGQFYEQYF. Here the CDR3 DNA reads TGTGCCAGCAGTTTAGTCTGGGGCCAGTTCTACGAGCAGTACTTC. This chain connects TRBV27 to TRBJ2-1, with a possible D match to TRBD1 (5 bases). The DNA end is more similar to TRBJ2-7, so the J call may be wrong. This CDR3 contains 15 residues. Germline CDR1 is MNHEY and CDR2 is SMNVEV (reference sequence).

In its sample, this clonotype was seen many times. The J gene is TRBJ2-5, the V gene TRBV9; D perhaps matches TRBD2 (6 bases). V was clipped by 0 bases and J by 5 bases, with 11 bases between them. The CDR3 totals 14 residues. CDR1 and CDR2 (germline): SGDLS, YYNGEE. CDR3 in amino acids: CASSVGGGEETQYF. The DNA of the CDR3 is TGTGCCAGCAGCGTAGGAGGAGGGGAGGAGACCCAGTACTTC.

This clonotype was seen once. The chain links TRBV12-3 or TRBV12-4 to TRBJ1-3; D not resolved. The CDR3 is 17 amino acids. V shed 3 bases and J shed 2 bases, with 17 bases lying between them. CDR3 in amino acids: CASSLEGGGVTGNTIYF. In DNA form, the CDR3 reads TGTGCCAGCAGTTTGGAAGGTGGCGGGGTAACTGGAAACACCATATATTTT.